This T cell receptor beta chain was obtained from a study of T cell responses to AZD1222 COVID-19 vaccine. Study-level information: Second-dose groups at about 4 or about 12 weeks were pooled.

Measured with immunoSEQ multiplex PCR; TCRdb has only the in-frame clones, and not every one. The sample lists around 100,000 clones; around 91% were seen once. In regard to this clone: The antigen is undetermined.

V was pared by 4 bases and J by 5 bases, with 6 bases of the junction left unmatched. This CDR3 contains 15 residues. From germline, CDR1 is SGHDT and CDR2 YYEEEE. Overall study findings and caveats: Only a handful of AZD1222 recipients tested seropositive at baseline. Two doses of AZD1222 preceded a rise in Spike-specific TCR breadth and depth.

This specimen consisted of peripheral blood, obtained on day 0 of AZD1222 vaccination. The chain carries TRBV5-6 and TRBJ1-2; 12 nucleotides align to TRBD1. This clonotype originated in an adult in good health. The DNA for the CDR3 is TGTGCCAGCAGCGGGGGACAGGGGGCGGTTTATGGCTACACCTTC. Translation gives CASSGGQGAVYGYTF.